This TCR beta chain was found in a study of identical twins. Study-wide results and caveats: Insertions ran lower in abundant cord blood beta clonotypes, though not in memory repertoires.

In TCRdb, the 5' RACE reads were re-called with MiXCR into one record per CDR3 protein. The sample records approximately 250,000 distinct CDR3 sequences, approximately 5.9% being singletons. The table lists this clonotype with many counts. The target antigen is unknown. Germline trimming cut 2 bases from V and 7 bases from J; bases unmatched to any gene: 2. Germline lookup yields CDR1 MNHEY and CDR2 SMNVEV (reference sequence). This CDR3 is built from 13 residues. The same data also went into a second study, on T cells expressing NK-cell markers. That source reports: Researchers report these clonotypes also headed the CD3+CD56-NKG2C+ fraction in four donors.

The sequence derives from a young woman in good health. The V call is TRBV27, the J call TRBJ2-1; the match to TRBD2 covers 7 bases. The specimen sequenced was CD8+ T cells sorted from blood. CDR3: CASSLNGGNEQFF. CDR3 coding DNA: TGTGCCAGCAGTTTAAACGGGGGGAATGAGCAGTTCTTC.